These 25 T cell receptor beta chains were sequenced from one sample in a study of T cell responses to AZD1222 COVID-19 vaccine. Only in-frame clones appear in the TCRdb table, and some are missing; sequencing was by immunoSEQ multiplex PCR. The sample has under 100,000 clones; roughly nine tenths are singletons. The specimen comprised peripheral blood, sampled on day 0 of MenACWY control vaccination. These receptors came from an adult in good health.

The V gene is TRBV5-1, the J gene TRBJ2-1, with D perhaps matching TRBD1 or TRBD2 (6 bases each). CDR1 and CDR2 from the germline V gene are SGHRS and YFSETQ. V lost 4 bases to trimming and J lost 2 bases, with 13 bases between them. The CDR3 is 15 residues long. CDR3: CASSQGGGTYNEQFF. The CDR3 coding sequence is TGCGCCAGCAGCCAAGGAGGGGGAACCTACAATGAGCAGTTCTTC.

This chain joins TRBV7-3 and TRBJ2-2; 9 positions agree with TRBD1. The CDR3 totals 15 residues. Germline-derived CDR1 and CDR2 are SGHTA and FQGTGA. The junction had 6 bases not matched to a gene; V was cut back by 5 bases and J by 5 bases. This CDR3 is CASSQTGGSTGELFF. Written as DNA, the CDR3 is TGTGCCAGCAGCCAAACAGGGGGCAGTACCGGGGAGCTGTTTTTT.

The chain employs TRBV28 and TRBJ1-2, with 8 positions matching TRBD1. Germline assignment: CDR1 MDHEN and CDR2 SYDVKM. The V and J ends lost 6 bases and 5 bases, in that order; junction bases with no gene match: 2. This CDR3 comprises 12 residues. Here the CDR3 DNA reads TGTGCCAGCAGACAGGGGGAGTATGGCTACACCTTC. As protein: CASRQGEYGYTF.

This rearrangement joins TRBV7-9 to TRBJ1-1; D is possibly TRBD1 (6 bases). This CDR3 is 14 amino acids long. Trimming cost V 5 bases and J 12 bases, with 22 bases left between them. Germline V CDR1 and CDR2: SEHNR, FQNEAQ (reference sequence). The CDR3 sequence is CASSLGGLQGVTFF. As DNA, the CDR3 is TGTGCCAGCAGCCTAGGAGGGTTACAGGGTGTGACTTTCTTT.

The rearrangement uses TRBV18 and TRBJ1-5; 9 bases map to TRBD1. The germline gives CDR1 KGHSH, CDR2 LQKENI. CDR3 length equals 15 residues. The V segment lost 3 bases and the J segment 6 bases; nucleotides outside the gene matches: 6. CDR3 nucleotide sequence: TGTGCCAGCTCACCTCCCGGGACAGGGACTCAGCCCCAGCATTTT. This gives the protein CASSPPGTGTQPQHF.

This clone showed up just once. The gene calls are TRBV28 and TRBJ1-2, with a possible D match to TRBD1 (6 bases). Trimming stripped 5 bases from V and 5 bases from J, with 12 bases between. Germline loops: CDR1 MDHEN, CDR2 SYDVKM. There are 13 residues in the CDR3. CDR3 loop: CASSQGRGYGYTF. As DNA, the CDR3 is TGTGCCAGCAGTCAGGGGCGCGGTTATGGCTACACCTTC.

The gene calls are TRBV7-8 and TRBJ1-2; D gene ambiguous. Trimming shortened V by 0 bases and J by 0 bases, and 11 bases separated the two germline ends. The CDR3 consists of 16 residues. Germline lookup yields CDR1 SGHVS and CDR2 FQNEAQ. CDR3 amino acids: CASSLAASGSNYGYTF. The CDR3 DNA reads as TGTGCCAGCAGCTTAGCTGCGTCCGGATCTAACTATGGCTACACCTTC.

The chain is built from TRBV6-5 and TRBJ1-4; D might be TRBD1 (5 bases). V lost 7 bases to trimming and J lost 4 bases, with 13 bases between them. CDR1 and CDR2 from the germline V gene are MNHEY and SVGAGI. This CDR3 region has 14 residues. CDR3 bases: TGTGCCAGCAAACCGGGGGTCGTTAATGAAAAACTGTTTTTT. Its protein is CASKPGVVNEKLFF.

The V gene is TRBV6-6, the J gene TRBJ2-5; D call uncertain. This CDR3 has 11 residues. The V gene's germline CDR1 is MNHNY and CDR2 SVGAGI (reference sequence). The V end lost 6 bases, the J end lost 4 bases, and 6 bases lay between the germline ends. CDR3 protein: CASSRGETQYF. In DNA, the CDR3 is TGTGCCAGCAGCCGAGGAGAGACCCAGTACTTC.

A few counts support this clone. The V gene is TRBV28, the J gene TRBJ1-2; 9 nucleotides agree with TRBD1. The CDR3 has 17 residues. The V and J ends lost 6 bases and 0 bases, in that order; junction bases with no gene match: 11. Germline V gene data show CDR1 as MDHEN and CDR2 as SYDVKM. The CDR3 nucleotides read TGTGCCAGCAGGGCTCCTCCCGGGACAGGGCCTAACTATGGCTACACCTTC. Amino acids: CASRAPPGTGPNYGYTF.

The chain links TRBV13 to TRBJ2-3, with D unresolved. Germline lookup yields CDR1 PRHDT and CDR2 FYEKMQ (reference sequence). This CDR3 spans 14 amino acids. V lost 1 base and J 0 bases, leaving 5 bases between the germline ends. Here the CDR3 reads CASSLASSTDTQYF. As DNA, the CDR3 is TGTGCCAGCAGCTTAGCCAGTAGCACAGATACGCAGTATTTT.

V and J are TRBV6-2 or TRBV6-3 and TRBJ1-5; D remains unclear. V was clipped by 4 bases and J by 0 bases, with 7 bases between them. Germline values: CDR1 MNHEY, CDR2 SVGEGT. The CDR3 loop spans 14 amino acids. The CDR3 reads CASSLTYSNQPQHF. CDR3 DNA sequence: TGTGCCAGCAGTTTGACATATAGCAATCAGCCCCAGCATTTT.

V is TRBV7-9 and J is TRBJ1-1; perhaps TRBD1 as D (5 bases). The CDR3 extends over 13 amino acids. V lost 7 bases and J 3 bases, leaving 12 bases between the germline ends. Germline CDR1 reads SEHNR; CDR2 reads FQNEAQ (reference sequence). CDR3 amino acids: CASTTVRYTEAFF. CDR3 DNA: TGTGCCAGCACGACAGTGCGATACACTGAAGCTTTCTTT.

The chain has TRBV6-5 and TRBJ2-7, with D perhaps matching TRBD1 (6 bases). The CDR3 extends over 13 amino acids. Trimming removed 2 bases at V and 9 bases at J, with 14 bases between. Per the germline V gene, CDR1 is MNHEY and CDR2 is SVGAGI. The CDR3 loop is CASSYRGTYRQYF. The DNA of the CDR3 is TGTGCCAGCAGTTACAGGGGGACCTACAGGCAGTACTTC.

This sequence joins TRBV28 and TRBJ2-7; D is perhaps TRBD1 (5 bases). Trimming removed 3 bases at V and 4 bases at J, with 13 bases between. CDR3 size: 14 residues. Germline V gene data show CDR1 as MDHEN and CDR2 as SYDVKM. Here the CDR3 DNA reads TGTGCCAGCAGTTTCCCGACAGAACGGTACGAGCAGTACTTC. It yields the protein CASSFPTERYEQYF. Variable domain in full (rest from reference TRBV28 and TRBJ2-7): DVKVTQSSRYLVKRTGEKVFLECVQDMDHENMFWYRQDPGLGLRLIYFSYDVKMKEKGDIPEGYSVSREKKERFSLILESASTNQTSMYLCASSFPTERYEQYFGPGTRLTVT.

This rearrangement joins TRBV30 to TRBJ1-1; 7 positions agree with TRBD1. Losses at the gene ends were 3 bases for V and 7 bases for J; bases not matched to a gene: 2. The germline gives CDR1 GTSNPN, CDR2 SVGIG (reference sequence). The CDR3 runs to 11 residues. CDR3 nucleotides: TGTGCCTGGAGCAACAGGGGTGAAGCTTTCTTT. This gives the protein CAWSNRGEAFF.

The V call is TRBV7-2, the J call TRBJ2-1, with 10 bases aligning to TRBD2. This CDR3 comprises 18 residues. The V gene end was trimmed by 0 bases and the J gene end by 5 bases; junction bases not matched to a gene: 10. The V gene's germline CDR1 is SGHTA and CDR2 FQGNSA. CDR3 sequence: CASSLAGTSAYRDNEQFF. CDR3 DNA: TGTGCCAGCAGCTTAGCGGGGACTAGCGCCTACCGGGACAATGAGCAGTTCTTC.

The chain joins TRBV10-3 to TRBJ2-5; 7 positions match TRBD2. Trimming removed 7 bases from V and 4 bases from J; junction bases left unmatched: 12. CDR3 length: 15 residues. Germline values: CDR1 ENHRY, CDR2 SYGVKD. In DNA form, the CDR3 reads TGTGCCATCACCCCCGGCCCTCCGGGGGGAGAGACCCAGTACTTC. It translates to CAITPGPPGGETQYF.

This clone is medium-sized in the sample. This sequence joins TRBV5-1 and TRBJ1-2, with D possibly matching TRBD1 (6 bases). The V gene lost 2 bases and the J gene lost 2 bases, with 7 bases spanning the gap. Germline V gene lookup returns CDR1 SGHRS and CDR2 YFSETQ. The CDR3 length is 13 residues. The CDR3, as DNA: TGCGCCAGCAGCTTCGGGACAAACTATGGCTACACCTTC. Translated: CASSFGTNYGYTF.

This clone showed up just once. The V and J genes are TRBV29-1 and TRBJ2-1; D is unclear. The CDR3 contains 11 residues. The V end lost 7 bases, the J end lost 10 bases, and 14 bases lay between the germline ends. Looked up from germline, CDR1 is SQVTM and CDR2 is ANQGSEA. CDR3 bases: TGCAGCGGACGGTTCCAATCGGAGCAGTTCTTC. As protein: CSGRFQSEQFF.

The rearrangement uses TRBV5-8 and TRBJ1-4; tentative D call: TRBD1 (5 bases). This CDR3 spans 16 amino acids. Trimming pared 4 bases from V and 7 bases from J, leaving 20 bases between. Germline CDR1 reads SGHTS; CDR2 reads YDEGEE. Here the CDR3 DNA reads TGTGCCAGCAGCCTACTGGGGACCACGACGGGTGAAAAACTGTTTTTT. Translating it yields CASSLLGTTTGEKLFF.

The chain links TRBV25-1 to TRBJ2-2, with 7 bases aligning to TRBD1. Per the germline V gene, CDR1 is MGHDK and CDR2 is SYGVNS. V gave up 5 bases and J gave up 3 bases; unmatched junction bases: 6. The CDR3 covers 15 residues. Here the CDR3 reads CASSSQQGYTGELFF. CDR3 nucleotides: TGTGCCAGCAGTTCACAACAGGGGTACACCGGGGAGCTGTTTTTT.

J is TRBJ2-1 and V is TRBV7-9, with TRBD1 matching over 12 bases. The germline gives CDR1 SEHNR, CDR2 FQNEAQ (reference sequence). The CDR3 is 16 amino acids. Unmatched junction bases numbered 8, after V lost 2 bases and J lost 9 bases. CDR3 coding DNA: TGTGCCAGCAGCTTAAGAGGGACAGGGGGCGGGCGTGAGCAGTTCTTC. It translates to CASSLRGTGGGREQFF.

V gene TRBV5-1 combines with J gene TRBJ2-5; no firm D call. The CDR3 covers 13 residues. Trimming left V 0 bases short and J 2 bases short, with 5 bases between. Germline CDR1 is SGHRS and CDR2 is YFSETQ. CDR3 nucleotides: TGCGCCAGCAGCTTGGAAGGGCAAGAGACCCAGTACTTC. Protein: CASSLEGQETQYF. Full variable domain (outside the CDR3, taken from reference TRBV5-1 and TRBJ2-5): KAGVTQTPRYLIKTRGQQVTLSCSPISGHRSVSWYQQTPGQGLQFLFEYFSETQRNKGNFPGRFSGRQFSNSRSEMNVSTLELGDSALYLCASSLEGQETQYFGPGTRLLVL.

The chain carries TRBV5-1 and TRBJ2-3; D gene unclear. The V end lost 7 bases, the J end lost 8 bases, and 17 bases lay between the germline ends. Germline CDR1 is SGHRS and CDR2 is YFSETQ. The CDR3 length is 13 residues. DNA of the CDR3: TGCGCCAGCCGACTTGAGAACGTCGGTACGCAGTATTTT. Amino acid sequence: CASRLENVGTQYF.